These T cell receptor beta chains were read from a single sample in a study of T cells in tuberculosis. TCRdb's copy holds only in-frame clones and misses some; the assay was immunoSEQ multiplex PCR. Among around 30,000 clones listed, about 83% were seen once. This material consisted of PBMCs, taken at tuberculosis diagnosis. The receptor source for this set is an adult with tuberculosis. Both conserved end residues are part of each CDR3. A D gene is named only where the DNA matches it firmly. A row's size may be missing; if present it is once, few, many or a size class.

D	J	size	V	DNA	CDR3
NA	TRBJ2-1	NA	TRBV7-9	TGTGCCAGCAGCTCGGGGGTGGTGGAAAATGAGCAGTTCTTC	CASSSGVVENEQFF
TRBD1	TRBJ1-2	NA	TRBV7-8	TGTGCCAGCAGCTTAGCCCGACAGGGGGTAAACTATGGCTACACCTTC	CASSLARQGVNYGYTF
TRBD1	TRBJ1-2	medium-sized	TRBV19	TGTGCCAGTAGTTCGGCTACAGGGGCGAAAAACTATGGCTACACCTTC	CASSSATGAKNYGYTF
NA	TRBJ1-5	few	TRBV5-6	TGTGCCAGCAGCTTGGCCGGAGGGGGGGGAAATCAGCCCCAGCATTTT	CASSLAGGGGNQPQHF
NA	TRBJ1-1	NA	TRBV6-5	TGTGCCAGCAGTTCCCTAGGGACAGAAGCTTTCTTT	CASSSLGTEAFF
NA	TRBJ2-7	NA	TRBV9	TGTGCCAGCAGCCTAGGGGGGCAGGCCTACGAGCAGTACTTC	CASSLGGQAYEQYF
TRBD2	TRBJ2-3	NA	TRBV19	TGTGCCAGTACCTTAGCGGGGGGTTCCGGGGATACGCAGTATTTT	CASTLAGGSGDTQYF
TRBD1	TRBJ1-1	NA	TRBV6-1	TGTGCCAGCAGTGACCGGACAGGGGGCGAAGGCACTGAAGCTTTCTTT	CASSDRTGGEGTEAFF
NA	TRBJ2-7	NA	TRBV11-2	TGTGCCAGCAGCTTAGGTGGGGGGAGCTCCTACGAGCAGTACTTC	CASSLGGGSSYEQYF
NA	TRBJ2-5	NA	TRBV6-5	TGTGCCAGCAGGCCAGCAGGGCAAGAGACCCAGTACTTC	CASRPAGQETQYF
NA	TRBJ2-7	once	TRBV6-5	TGTGCCAGCAGCCTATCTTGGGACACCTCCTACGAGCAGTACTTC	CASSLSWDTSYEQYF
TRBD2	TRBJ2-1	NA	TRBV11-2	TGTGCCAGCATTCAACCTTTAGCGGGAGCTTCCTATGAGCAGTTCTTC	CASIQPLAGASYEQFF
NA	TRBJ2-2	NA	TRBV5-1	TGCGCCAGCTCTCCGGGACAAGCAACGAACACCGGGGAGCTGTTTTTT	CASSPGQATNTGELFF
NA	TRBJ2-1	few	TRBV6-6	TGTGCCAGCAGTACACCGTACAATGAGCAGTTCTTC	CASSTPYNEQFF
NA	TRBJ2-7	NA	TRBV28	TGTGCCAGCAGTTTAGTTGGCCTCCAGGGCTCCTACGAGCAGTACTTC	CASSLVGLQGSYEQYF
TRBD2	TRBJ2-7	medium-sized	TRBV7-9	TGTGCCAGCAGCTTTAGCGGGACTGGCTTCGAGCAGTACTTC	CASSFSGTGFEQYF
TRBD1	TRBJ2-1	NA	TRBV19	TGTGCCAGTAGTATCGGGTGGACAGGGGGGAATGAGCAGTTCTTC	CASSIGWTGGNEQFF
TRBD1	TRBJ1-4	NA	TRBV19	TGTGCCAGTAGTACCCGTTCAGGGGGAAATGAAAAACTGTTTTTT	CASSTRSGGNEKLFF
TRBD1	TRBJ1-6	NA	TRBV29-1	TGCAGCGTTTCTCGCAGGGGGGTTTCTAGCTCCTATAATTCACCCCTCCACTTT	CSVSRRGVSSSYNSPLHF
TRBD1	TRBJ2-2	NA	TRBV2	TGTGCCAGCAGCACAGGGGCCCAGACGTTTGCGCTGTTTTTT	CASSTGAQTFALFF
NA	TRBJ1-2	NA	TRBV7-9	TGTGCCAGCAGCCCCCAGGGCTATGGCTACACCTTC	CASSPQGYGYTF
TRBD2	TRBJ2-5	NA	TRBV6-4	TGTGCCAGCAGTGACTCGTTTAGGCTAGCGGGCCTCCTTATACAAGAGACCCAGTACTTC	CASSDSFRLAGLLIQETQYF
TRBD2	TRBJ2-1	NA	TRBV5-1	TGCGCCAGCAGCTCGGGACTAGCGGGAGGGCTCACTACCTACAATGAGCAGTTCTTC	CASSSGLAGGLTTYNEQFF
NA	TRBJ2-1	once	TRBV4-1	TGCGCCAGCAGCCAAGAATCCTTACAGGTGCCCTACAATGAGCAGTTCTTC	CASSQESLQVPYNEQFF
NA	TRBJ1-1	NA	TRBV5-6	TGTGCCAGCGGAAAAGGGTATCGGGGCACTGAAGCTTTCTTT	CASGKGYRGTEAFF
TRBD1	TRBJ2-3	NA	TRBV4-1	TGCGCCAGCAGCCCTCGGACAGGGGCGGATACGCAGTATTTT	CASSPRTGADTQYF
TRBD1	TRBJ2-1	NA	TRBV6-6	TGTGCCAGCAGTTCCTTAGGACAGGGAATCTACAATGAGCAGTTCTTC	CASSSLGQGIYNEQFF
NA	TRBJ1-4	NA	TRBV27	TGTGCCAGCAGTTTCGAGCAGGGAGGTGAAAAACTGTTTTTT	CASSFEQGGEKLFF
TRBD1	TRBJ1-4	NA	TRBV15	TGTGCCACCAGCACGATGCCTGGACAGGGGTATGAAAAACTGTTTTTT	CATSTMPGQGYEKLFF
NA	TRBJ1-2	NA	TRBV15	TGTGCCACCAGCAGAGAGGCTGGGGGTAGCGGTGGCTACACCTTC	CATSREAGGSGGYTF
TRBD1	TRBJ1-2	NA	TRBV29-1	TGCAGCGTTGAGACAGGGGGATGGACGGGTGGCTACACCTTC	CSVETGGWTGGYTF
NA	TRBJ2-3	NA	TRBV20-1	TGCAGTCCAGTAGCACGGGATACGCAGTATTTT	CSPVARDTQYF
NA	TRBJ1-1	NA	TRBV5-1	TGCGCCAGCAGCTTGGTACTAAACACTGAAGCTTTCTTT	CASSLVLNTEAFF
TRBD1	TRBJ2-5	NA	TRBV5-1	TGCGCCAGCAGCTTGGAGGGACAGCAAGAGACCCAGTACTTC	CASSLEGQQETQYF
NA	TRBJ2-3	NA	TRBV28	TGTGCCAGCAGTTTAGACTTCCAACGCACAGATACGCAGTATTTT	CASSLDFQRTDTQYF
NA	TRBJ2-7	NA	TRBV7-2	TGTGCCAGCAGCCCCGATACGAGCGGTCCTGCCTACGAGCAGTACTTC	CASSPDTSGPAYEQYF
TRBD2	TRBJ2-1	NA	TRBV19	TGTGCCAGTAGTAGGGGCGGGAGCTCCTACAATGAGCAGTTCTTC	CASSRGGSSYNEQFF
TRBD2	TRBJ2-3	NA	TRBV9	TGTGCCAGCAGCGAGGGGACTAGCGGGGATACGCAGTATTTT	CASSEGTSGDTQYF
TRBD1	TRBJ1-1	NA	TRBV6-4	TGTGCCAGCAGTGCAGACCCCGGGACAGGGAGAAAAGCTTTCTTT	CASSADPGTGRKAFF
TRBD1	TRBJ1-1	NA	TRBV18	TGTGCCAGCTCAACCCAGGGGGCAAACACTGAAGCTTTCTTT	CASSTQGANTEAFF
NA	TRBJ1-2	NA	TRBV19	TGTGCCAGTAGTATCACCCGGGACACTCCCTATGGCTACACCTTC	CASSITRDTPYGYTF
TRBD1	TRBJ2-3	NA	TRBV2	TGTGCCAGCAGTGGGACAGGGATGGTAAGAGATACGCAGTATTTT	CASSGTGMVRDTQYF
TRBD2	TRBJ2-1	NA	TRBV7-2	TGTGCCAGCAGCGCAAGTCTACTAGCGGGGCGGGGCAATGAGCAGTTCTTC	CASSASLLAGRGNEQFF
NA	TRBJ2-1	once	TRBV7-2	TGTGCCAGCAGCCTCAGTCTAGCCGCTTACAATGAGCAGTTCTTC	CASSLSLAAYNEQFF
NA	TRBJ2-3	NA	TRBV18	TGTGCCAGCTCACCCCAGGGTAACACAGATACGCAGTATTTT	CASSPQGNTDTQYF
NA	TRBJ1-1	NA	TRBV15	TGTGCCACCAGCACCACCCGAGGGCTTAGTGAAGCTTTCTTT	CATSTTRGLSEAFF
TRBD2	TRBJ2-4	once	TRBV5-1	TGCGCCAGCAACGAACTAGCGGGGGACTACAAAAACATTCAGTACTTC	CASNELAGDYKNIQYF
TRBD2	TRBJ2-2	NA	TRBV6-5	TGTGCCAGCAGTTCCGGGAGGGACACCGGGGAGCTGTTTTTT	CASSSGRDTGELFF
NA	TRBJ1-6	few	TRBV7-6	TGTGCCAGCAGCTTAGTAGGGGATTCACCCCTCCACTTT	CASSLVGDSPLHF